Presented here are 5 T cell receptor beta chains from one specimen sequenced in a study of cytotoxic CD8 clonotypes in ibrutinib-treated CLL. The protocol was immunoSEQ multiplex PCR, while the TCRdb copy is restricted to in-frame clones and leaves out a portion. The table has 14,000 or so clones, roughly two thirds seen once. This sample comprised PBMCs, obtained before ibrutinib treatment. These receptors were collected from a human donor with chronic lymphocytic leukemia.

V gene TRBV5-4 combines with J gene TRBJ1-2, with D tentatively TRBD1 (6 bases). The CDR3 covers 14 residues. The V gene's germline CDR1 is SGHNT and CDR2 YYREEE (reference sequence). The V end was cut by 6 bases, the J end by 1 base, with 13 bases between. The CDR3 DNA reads TGTGCCAGCAACTACGGGGGGCTTAACTATGGCTACACCTTC. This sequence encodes CASNYGGLNYGYTF.

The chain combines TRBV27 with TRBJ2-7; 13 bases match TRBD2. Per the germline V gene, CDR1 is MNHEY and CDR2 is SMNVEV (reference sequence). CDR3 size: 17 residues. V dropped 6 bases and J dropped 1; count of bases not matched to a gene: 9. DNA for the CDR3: TGTGCCAGCAGGACTAGCGGGGGGCTATACCTGTCCTACGAGCAGTACTTC. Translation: CASRTSGGLYLSYEQYF.

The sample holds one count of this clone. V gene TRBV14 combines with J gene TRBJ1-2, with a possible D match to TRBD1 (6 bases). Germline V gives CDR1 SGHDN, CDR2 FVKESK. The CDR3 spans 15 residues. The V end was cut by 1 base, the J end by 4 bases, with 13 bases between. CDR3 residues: CASSQVGQILYGYTF. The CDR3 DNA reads TGTGCCAGCAGCCAAGTCGGACAGATCCTCTATGGCTACACCTTC.

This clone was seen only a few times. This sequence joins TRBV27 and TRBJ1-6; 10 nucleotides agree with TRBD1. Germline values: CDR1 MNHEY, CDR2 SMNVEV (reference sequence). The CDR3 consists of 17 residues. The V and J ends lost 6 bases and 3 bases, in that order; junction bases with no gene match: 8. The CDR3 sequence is CASSTGQGEDYNSPLHF. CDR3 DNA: TGTGCCAGCAGCACCGGACAGGGGGAGGACTATAATTCACCCCTCCACTTT.

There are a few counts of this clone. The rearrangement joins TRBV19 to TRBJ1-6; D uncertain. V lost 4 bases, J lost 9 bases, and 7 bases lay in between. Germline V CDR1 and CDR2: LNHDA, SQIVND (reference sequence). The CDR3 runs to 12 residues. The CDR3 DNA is TGTGCCAGTAGTACCGAGAGTTCACCCCTCCACTTT. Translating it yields CASSTESSPLHF.